This T cell receptor beta chain was identified in a study of identical twins. Study outcomes and limitations: With abundant cord blood beta clonotypes, insertions were fewer; memory repertoires showed no such pattern. Models underestimated how often monozygotic twins shared out-of-frame TCR alpha.

TCRdb called the 5' RACE reads again in MiXCR, with one record for every CDR3 protein. The sample yields about 1.7 million distinct CDR3 sequences, more than 30% seen once. This clonotype was recorded at least ten times. Its antigen is as yet unknown. Germline V lookup: CDR1 ENHRY, CDR2 SYGVKD. Trimming stripped 4 bases from V and 0 bases from J, with 8 bases between. The CDR3 runs to 14 residues. The chain couples TRBV10-3 to TRBJ2-3; D ambiguous. Sequenced sample: cord blood. The sequence was obtained from a newborn girl in good health. The CDR3 region has the DNA TGTGCCATCAGTGGGGCAGTTAGCACAGATACGCAGTATTTT. Amino acids: CAISGAVSTDTQYF.